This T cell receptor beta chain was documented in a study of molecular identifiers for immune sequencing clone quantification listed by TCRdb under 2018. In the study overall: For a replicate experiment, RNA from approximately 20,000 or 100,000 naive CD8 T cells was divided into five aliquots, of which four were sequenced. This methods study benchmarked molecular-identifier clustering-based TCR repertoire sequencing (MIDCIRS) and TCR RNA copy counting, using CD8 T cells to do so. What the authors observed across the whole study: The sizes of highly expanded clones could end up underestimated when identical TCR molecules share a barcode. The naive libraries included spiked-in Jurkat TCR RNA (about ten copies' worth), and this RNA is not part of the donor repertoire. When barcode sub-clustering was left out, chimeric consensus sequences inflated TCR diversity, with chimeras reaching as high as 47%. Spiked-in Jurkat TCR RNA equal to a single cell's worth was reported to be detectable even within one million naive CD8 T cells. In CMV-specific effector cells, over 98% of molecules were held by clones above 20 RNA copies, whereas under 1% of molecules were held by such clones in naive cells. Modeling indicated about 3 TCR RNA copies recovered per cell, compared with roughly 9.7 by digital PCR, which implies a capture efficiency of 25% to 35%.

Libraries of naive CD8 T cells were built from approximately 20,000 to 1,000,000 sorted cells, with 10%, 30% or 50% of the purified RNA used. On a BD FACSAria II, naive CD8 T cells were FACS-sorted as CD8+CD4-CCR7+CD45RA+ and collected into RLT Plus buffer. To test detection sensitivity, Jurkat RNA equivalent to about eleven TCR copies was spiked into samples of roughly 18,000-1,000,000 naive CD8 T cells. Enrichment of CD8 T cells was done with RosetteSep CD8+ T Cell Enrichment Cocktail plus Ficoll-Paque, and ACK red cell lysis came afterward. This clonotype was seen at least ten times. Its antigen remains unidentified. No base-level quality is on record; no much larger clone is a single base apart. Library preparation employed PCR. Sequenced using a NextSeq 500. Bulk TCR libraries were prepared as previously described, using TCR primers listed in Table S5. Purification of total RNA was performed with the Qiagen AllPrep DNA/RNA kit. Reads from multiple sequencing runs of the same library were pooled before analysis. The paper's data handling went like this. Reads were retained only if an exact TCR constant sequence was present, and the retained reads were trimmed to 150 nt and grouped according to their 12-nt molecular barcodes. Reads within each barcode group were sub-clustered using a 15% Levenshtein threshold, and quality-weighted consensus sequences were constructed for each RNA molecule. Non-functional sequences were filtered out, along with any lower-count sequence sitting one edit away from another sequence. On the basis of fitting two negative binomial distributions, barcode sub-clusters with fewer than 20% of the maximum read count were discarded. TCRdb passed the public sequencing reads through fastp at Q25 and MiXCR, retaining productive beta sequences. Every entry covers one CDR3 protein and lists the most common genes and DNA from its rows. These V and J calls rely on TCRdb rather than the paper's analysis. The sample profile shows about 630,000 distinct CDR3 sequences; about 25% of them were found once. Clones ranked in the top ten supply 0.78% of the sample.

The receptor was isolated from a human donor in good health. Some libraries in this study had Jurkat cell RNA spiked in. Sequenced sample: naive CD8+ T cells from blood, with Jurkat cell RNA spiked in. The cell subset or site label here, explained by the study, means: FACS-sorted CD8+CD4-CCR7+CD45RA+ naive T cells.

The encoded CDR3 is CASSSGPGGTDTQYF. The nucleotides read TGTGCCAGCAGTTCCGGCCCAGGAGGGACAGATACGCAGTATTTT. The rearrangement joined TRBV28 to TRBJ2-3; 6 matching bases give a weak D call of TRBD2. Reading the germline V gene gives CDR1 MDHEN and CDR2 SYDVKM. V is clipped by 4 bases and J by 3 bases, and the sequence between their germline boundaries is 14 bases long. Reading from cysteine to phenylalanine, the CDR3 counts 15 amino acids. Only the CDR3 part of the read is kept: 45 bases, read in frame from the first base. Outside the CDR3, residues come from the reference TRBV28 and TRBJ2-3 proteins, so the full variable domain is: DVKVTQSSRYLVKRTGEKVFLECVQDMDHENMFWYRQDPGLGLRLIYFSYDVKMKEKGDIPEGYSVSREKKERFSLILESASTNQTSMYLCASSSGPGGTDTQYFGPGTRLTVL.